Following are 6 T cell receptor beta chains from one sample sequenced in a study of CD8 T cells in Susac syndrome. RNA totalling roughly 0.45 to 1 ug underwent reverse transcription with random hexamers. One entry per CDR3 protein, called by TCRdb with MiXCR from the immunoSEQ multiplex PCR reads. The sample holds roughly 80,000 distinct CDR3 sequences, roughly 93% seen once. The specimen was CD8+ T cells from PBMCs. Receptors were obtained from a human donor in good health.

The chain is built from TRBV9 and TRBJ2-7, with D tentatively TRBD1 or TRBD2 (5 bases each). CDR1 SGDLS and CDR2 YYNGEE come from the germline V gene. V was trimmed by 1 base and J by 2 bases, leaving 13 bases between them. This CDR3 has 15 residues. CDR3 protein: CASSVFRDPPYEQYF. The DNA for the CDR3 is TGTGCCAGCAGCGTATTTCGGGACCCTCCCTACGAGCAGTACTTC.

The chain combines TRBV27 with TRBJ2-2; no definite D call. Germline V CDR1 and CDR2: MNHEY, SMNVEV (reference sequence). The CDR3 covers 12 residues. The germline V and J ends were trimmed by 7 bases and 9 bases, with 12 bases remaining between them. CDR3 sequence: CASKGGNRELFF. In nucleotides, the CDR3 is TGTGCCAGCAAGGGCGGAAACCGGGAGCTGTTTTTT.

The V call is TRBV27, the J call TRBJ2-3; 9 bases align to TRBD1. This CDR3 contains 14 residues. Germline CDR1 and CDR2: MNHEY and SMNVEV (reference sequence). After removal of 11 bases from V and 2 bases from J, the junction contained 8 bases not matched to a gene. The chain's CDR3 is CACQGTGPTDTQYF. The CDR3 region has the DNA TGTGCCTGCCAAGGGACAGGGCCCACAGATACGCAGTATTTT.

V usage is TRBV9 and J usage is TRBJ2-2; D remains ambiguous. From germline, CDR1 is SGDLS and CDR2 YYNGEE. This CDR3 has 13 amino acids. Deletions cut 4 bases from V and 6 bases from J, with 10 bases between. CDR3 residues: CASSQTVSGELFF. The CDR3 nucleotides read TGTGCCAGCAGCCAGACTGTTTCCGGGGAGCTGTTTTTT.

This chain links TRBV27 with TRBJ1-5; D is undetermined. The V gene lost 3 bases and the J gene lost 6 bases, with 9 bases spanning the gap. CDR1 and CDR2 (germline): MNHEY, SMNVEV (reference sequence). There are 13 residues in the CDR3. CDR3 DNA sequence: TGTGCCAGCAGTTTCATTTTTGGTCAGCCCCAGCATTTT. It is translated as CASSFIFGQPQHF.

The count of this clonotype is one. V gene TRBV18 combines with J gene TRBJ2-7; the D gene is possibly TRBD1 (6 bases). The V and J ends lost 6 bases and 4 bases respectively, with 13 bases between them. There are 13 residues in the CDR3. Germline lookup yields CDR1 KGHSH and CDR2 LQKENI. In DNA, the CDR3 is TGTGCCAGCTCTTCAACGGACAGTTACGAGCAGTACTTC. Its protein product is CASSSTDSYEQYF.